This is a list of T cell receptor beta chains from one sample in a study of blood T cell repertoires in COVID-19. The assay was immunoSEQ multiplex PCR, and TCRdb's table has in-frame clones only and misses some. In the table there are approximately 90,000 clones, 65% to 90% of which are singletons. Sequencing was performed on peripheral blood. These receptors originate from a man aged 55 to 70 with acute or convalescent COVID-19. The CDR3 runs from the conserved cysteine through the conserved F or W. D genes are given only for firm matches. Rows give clone size only sometimes, using once, few, many, or a class for an expanded clone.

D gene | clone size | J gene | V gene | CDR3 DNA | CDR3 protein
- | - | TRBJ2-3 | TRBV6-2/TRBV6-3 | TGTGCCAGCACCCCTAGGGAGACAGATACGCAGTATTTT | CASTPRETDTQYF
TRBD2 | - | TRBJ2-2 | TRBV18 | TGTGCCAGCCCCGGACTAGCGCGGAACACCGGGGAGCTGTTTTTT | CASPGLARNTGELFF
- | - | TRBJ1-5 | TRBV2 | TGTGCCAGCAGTAACGACAGAGGCAATCAGCCCCAGCATTTT | CASSNDRGNQPQHF
TRBD1 | - | TRBJ1-1 | TRBV7-9 | TGTGCCAGCAGCTTGGGGGACAGGGGAGGGGCTGAAGCTTTCTTT | CASSLGDRGGAEAFF
- | few | TRBJ2-7 | TRBV30 | TGTGCCTGGAGTCCCCCGGCGGGCGAGCAGTACTTC | CAWSPPAGEQYF
- | - | TRBJ2-1 | TRBV7-3 | TGTGCCAGCAGCTTGCAACAGGCCCCGAGGAATGAGCAGTTCTTC | CASSLQQAPRNEQFF
TRBD2 | - | TRBJ2-7 | TRBV6-1 | TGTGCCAGCAGTGGGATGCGAGCGGGATTCGGCTACGAGCAGTACTTC | CASSGMRAGFGYEQYF
- | - | TRBJ2-3 | TRBV3-1/TRBV3-2 | TGTGCCAGCAGCTTCGATGGGGGGGGGCTCTCAGATACGCAGTATTTT | CASSFDGGGLSDTQYF
TRBD1 | - | TRBJ1-4 | TRBV18 | TGTGCCAGCTCACCGGGACAGGGGTCTGAAAAACTGTTTTTT | CASSPGQGSEKLFF
TRBD1 | - | TRBJ1-5 | TRBV5-8 | TGTGCCAGCAGCTTCCGGGACAGGGAGGGGCAGCCCCAGCATTTT | CASSFRDREGQPQHF
- | once | TRBJ1-1 | TRBV11-2 | TGTGCCAGCGGATTCAGGGGCTGGACTGAAGCTTTCTTT | CASGFRGWTEAFF
TRBD1 | - | TRBJ1-1 | TRBV27 | TGTGCCAGCAGCGGGACAGAGAACACTGAAGCTTTCTTT | CASSGTENTEAFF
- | - | TRBJ2-7 | TRBV27 | TGTGCCAGCAGTTTAGGGGCGGGGCAAGCCTACGAGCAGTACTTC | CASSLGAGQAYEQYF
- | - | TRBJ1-2 | TRBV2 | TGTGCCAGCAGGGAACAGGGAGGTTTGCGGGGCTACACCTTC | CASREQGGLRGYTF
- | - | TRBJ1-1 | TRBV29-1 | TGCAGCGGTCGGGAATACACTGAAGCTTTCTTT | CSGREYTEAFF
TRBD1 | - | TRBJ1-2 | TRBV3-1/TRBV3-2 | TGTGCCAGCAGCCATCTCGGACAGGTGGATGGCTACACCTTC | CASSHLGQVDGYTF
TRBD1 | - | TRBJ1-2 | TRBV19 | TGTGCCAGCACGACAGGGCTTAGTGGCTACACCTTC | CASTTGLSGYTF
TRBD1 | few | TRBJ2-7 | TRBV7-2 | TGTGCCAGCAGCTTAGACAGGGGCTCCTACGAGCAGTACTTC | CASSLDRGSYEQYF
- | - | TRBJ2-7 | TRBV20-1 | TGCAGTGCTAGAGGACACTACGAGCAGTACTTC | CSARGHYEQYF
TRBD2 | - | TRBJ2-2 | TRBV7-6 | TGTGCCAGCAGCCGGACTAGCACCGGGGAGCTGTTTTTT | CASSRTSTGELFF
- | - | TRBJ1-5 | TRBV7-8 | TGTGCCAGCAGCTTAGCTGGGGAGCAGCCCCAGCATTTT | CASSLAGEQPQHF
- | once | TRBJ1-6 | TRBV6-5 | TGTGCCAGCTCCATATTGAGGGATTCACCCCTCCACTTT | CASSILRDSPLHF
TRBD1 | - | TRBJ1-1 | TRBV6-5 | TGTGCCAGCAGTTTTTTCGGGGACAGGGGCGCTTTCTTT | CASSFFGDRGAFF
- | - | TRBJ1-2 | TRBV10-3 | TGTGCCATCAGTGAGTCAACAGGATTCTATGGCTACACCTTC | CAISESTGFYGYTF
- | - | TRBJ1-2 | TRBV19 | TGTGCCAGTAGTACCCTCGCGGGGGGCGGCTATGGCTACACCTTC | CASSTLAGGGYGYTF
- | - | TRBJ2-5 | TRBV3-1/TRBV3-2 | TGTGCCAGCAGCCAAGATTGGGCAGCCGAGACCCAGTACTTC | CASSQDWAAETQYF
- | - | TRBJ2-1 | TRBV19 | TGTGCCAGTAGTTTCCCGAGCCGCAATGAGCAGTTCTTC | CASSFPSRNEQFF
- | - | TRBJ2-7 | TRBV3-1/TRBV3-2 | TGTGCCAGCAGCCGCGAAGAGGGTAGAAGGGGGAGAGGCTACGAGCAGTACTTC | CASSREEGRRGRGYEQYF
TRBD2 | - | TRBJ2-7 | TRBV3-1/TRBV3-2 | TGTGCCAGCAGTCCCTGGACTAGCGGGAGGGCCGTGTACGAGCAGTACTTC | CASSPWTSGRAVYEQYF
TRBD2 | - | TRBJ2-7 | TRBV7-9 | TGTGCCAGCAGTTATCTAGCGGGAGGGCCCAACGAGCAGTACTTC | CASSYLAGGPNEQYF
TRBD2 | - | TRBJ2-1 | TRBV27 | TGTGCCAGCAGACCCCCGCCGGGACTAGCGGGAGTGGTTGAGCAGTTCTTC | CASRPPPGLAGVVEQFF
- | - | TRBJ1-3 | TRBV5-5 | TGTGCCAGCAGCTTGGACGTACAAGGAAACACCATATATTTT | CASSLDVQGNTIYF
- | - | TRBJ2-3 | TRBV7-2 | TGTGCCAGCAGCTTAGGTCTAGTTAAGTATTTT | CASSLGLVKYF
- | - | TRBJ2-1 | TRBV6-6 | TGTGCCAGCAGTTACCCGCGGGGCCCACGCAATGAGCAGTTCTTC | CASSYPRGPRNEQFF
- | - | TRBJ2-1 | TRBV10-3 | TGTGCCATCAGTGAGTCGGGACTCGTGGTTGGTGAGCAGTTCTTC | CAISESGLVVGEQFF
- | - | TRBJ2-3 | TRBV2 | TGTGCCAGCGGCAGAACCGGGAGCCCCACAGATACGCAGTATTTT | CASGRTGSPTDTQYF
TRBD1 | - | TRBJ2-5 | TRBV29-1 | TGCAGCGTTGAAGGCGGTGGATTCAGCAGGGGGCAGAGGGACCGAACCCAAGAGACCCAGTACTTC | CSVEGGGFSRGQRDRTQETQYF
- | - | TRBJ2-7 | TRBV6-5 | TGTGCCAGCAGTTCTGAGGGATTGAGCTACGAGCAGTACTTC | CASSSEGLSYEQYF
TRBD1 | - | TRBJ2-1 | TRBV18 | TGTGCCAGCTCACCAACACAGGGGTTTGAGCAGTTCTTC | CASSPTQGFEQFF
TRBD1 | once | TRBJ1-1 | TRBV11-2 | TGTGCCAGCAGTTGGACAGGGGACACTGAAGCTTTCTTT | CASSWTGDTEAFF
TRBD1 | - | TRBJ1-3 | TRBV27 | TGTGCCAGCAGTTTAACGGGGACAGTCTCTGGAAACACCATATATTTT | CASSLTGTVSGNTIYF
- | few | TRBJ1-1 | TRBV19 | TGTGCCAGTAGTTCGTGGACAGCCCCTGAAGCTTTCTTT | CASSSWTAPEAFF
- | - | TRBJ1-5 | TRBV7-2 | TGTGCCAGCAGCCCTGTCGGGGGCAATCAGCCCCAGCATTTT | CASSPVGGNQPQHF
TRBD1 | - | TRBJ1-1 | TRBV6-5 | TGTGCCAGCAGTTTGGGACAGATAAACACTGAAGCTTTCTTT | CASSLGQINTEAFF
TRBD2 | - | TRBJ2-4 | TRBV6-5 | TGTGCCAGCAGTTACTCACTAGCGGAAAACATTCAGTACTTC | CASSYSLAENIQYF